This TCR beta chain was recovered during a study of cytomegalovirus exposure and HLA in healthy donors. Concerning this clone itself: Its antigen remains unknown.

The PCR made use of 60 Vbeta and 13 Jbeta primers. The repertoire was sequenced with immunoSEQ multiplex PCR; TCRdb's copy has only in-frame clones and lacks some. The table has about 170,000 clones, over 60% seen once. Study observations and caveats: TCR beta chains numbering roughly 150 were designated cytomegalovirus-associated.

This CDR3 comprises 12 residues. Trimming at V came to 9 bases and at J to 4 bases, leaving 4 bases not matched to a gene. Germline V gene sequence: CDR1 SGHTA, CDR2 FQGNSA. The genes are TRBV7-2 and TRBJ2-3; 7 bases match TRBD1. This TCR derives from a girl under 18 in good health and CMV-seronegative. Input material: PBMCs. The CDR3 sequence: CARHRGADTQYF. The CDR3 DNA reads TGTGCCAGACACAGGGGCGCAGATACGCAGTATTTT.